These T cell receptor beta chains were read from a single sample in a study of tumor and adjacent non-tumor tissue in lung cancer. TCRdb fed the multiplex PCR reads into MiXCR, producing one record per CDR3 protein. Among tens of thousands of distinct CDR3 sequences, just under 60% were seen once, and the ten largest hold over 20%. Source material: lung tumor tissue. The receptor set was obtained from a man aged 45-60 years with non-small cell lung cancer. Both conserved end residues are part of each CDR3. Fields, in order: clone size, J gene, V gene, D gene, CDR3 DNA, CDR3 protein. The D gene is left open where the match is weak. Not all rows give a size; the values are once, few, many and, for expanded clones, a class.

>.|TRBJ2-1|TRBV10-1|TRBD2
TGCATCACCGGACTAGCGGGAGATGAGCAATTCTTC
CITGLAGDEQFF
>.|TRBJ2-1|TRBV2|TRBD2
TGTGCCAGCGGGGGGACTAGTGAGGTTAGGGAGCAGTTCTTC
CASGGTSEVREQFF
>.|TRBJ2-7|TRBV20-1|.
TGCAGTGCTAGAGAGCTAGTCACCTACGAGCAGTACTTC
CSARELVTYEQYF
>few|TRBJ1-5|TRBV5-1|.
TGCGCCAGCAGCTTGTCAGGGAGCAACAGTCAGCCCCAGCATTTT
CASSLSGSNSQPQHF
>few|TRBJ2-3|TRBV7-9|.
TGTGCCAGCCGGAGCCGCGTGGACACAGATACGCAGTATTTT
CASRSRVDTDTQYF
>many|TRBJ1-4|TRBV5-6|.
TGTGCCAGCAGCTTGCCGGACGGCGGCCATGAAAAACTGTTTTTT
CASSLPDGGHEKLFF
>.|TRBJ2-1|TRBV11-1|TRBD2
TGTGCCAGCAGCTTAGCTGCGACTAGCCACTACGATAAGCAGTTCTTC
CASSLAATSHYDKQFF
>many|TRBJ2-1|TRBV4-1|TRBD2
TGCGCCAGCAGCCAGGAGGGACTAGCGGGAGGTCCCTACAATGAGCAGTTCTTC
CASSQEGLAGGPYNEQFF
>once|TRBJ1-1|TRBV10-3|.
TGTGTCATCAGCTCCGACGAAAGCACTGAAGCTTTCTTT
CVISSDESTEAFF
>.|TRBJ2-1|TRBV12-3/TRBV12-4|.
TGTGCCAGCAGCCCCCAGCGGCCCTCCTATAATGAGCAGTTCTTC
CASSPQRPSYNEQFF
>.|TRBJ2-1|TRBV6-6|TRBD1
TGTGCCAGTAGTCCCCTAAGGGACAGGGATGAGCAGTTCTTC
CASSPLRDRDEQFF
>.|TRBJ2-3|TRBV11-3|TRBD2
TGTATCAGCAGCGCCGGGACTAGCTGCACAGATACGCAGTATTTT
CISSAGTSCTDTQYF
>.|TRBJ2-1|TRBV11-2|TRBD1
TGTGCCAGCAGCTTAGGTGGGACAGGGTACAATGAGCAGTTCTTC
CASSLGGTGYNEQFF
>.|TRBJ2-1|TRBV12-3/TRBV12-4|.
TGTGCCAGCAGGAACCGGGCCTGGGACCATGGGCAATTCTTC
CASRNRAWDHGQFF
>many|TRBJ1-6|TRBV4-1|TRBD1
TGCGCCAGCAGCCGAACCGGGACAGGGGATAATTCACCCCTCCACTTT
CASSRTGTGDNSPLHF
>.|TRBJ1-2|TRBV10-3|.
TGTGCCATCAGTAAGTCGGGTACAACCTATGGCTACACCTTC
CAISKSGTTYGYTF
>.|TRBJ2-4|TRBV20-1|TRBD2
TGCAGTGCTAAGGGCGGGGGGGCCTTCGGCACTCAGTACTTC
CSAKGGGAFGTQYF
>.|TRBJ2-1|TRBV12-5|.
TGTGCTAGTGGGTCCCTCCGAGTGGGTGAGCAGTTCTTC
CASGSLRVGEQFF
>.|TRBJ2-1|TRBV5-1|TRBD2
TGCACCAGCAGCCTGGACGTAGCCGGGACTAGCGGGGGGAATGAGCAGTTCTTC
CTSSLDVAGTSGGNEQFF
>many|TRBJ1-5|TRBV20-1|.
TGCAGTGCTAGTCGGGACAACAATCAGCCCCAGCATTTT
CSASRDNNQPQHF
>.|TRBJ2-3|TRBV4-1|.
TGCGCCAGCAGCCATCCTAGGAACGGTAGCAAGCCAGATACGCAGTATTTT
CASSHPRNGSKPDTQYF
>.|TRBJ2-1|TRBV6-2/TRBV6-3|.
TGTGTCAGCAGCTCGCTGGGTAATGAGCAGTTCTTC
CVSSSLGNEQFF
>.|TRBJ2-2|TRBV12-3/TRBV12-4|.
TGTGTCAGCAGTTTTCAGACGAGCACCGGGGAGCTGTTTTTT
CVSSFQTSTGELFF
>.|TRBJ1-3|TRBV20-1|.
TGCAGTGCTGGGATCGGGGGAGGAAACACCATATATTTT
CSAGIGGGNTIYF
>few|TRBJ2-1|TRBV5-4|.
TGTGCCAACAGCATCCTTGGAGGGGGACATGAGCAGTTCTTC
CANSILGGGHEQFF
>many|TRBJ2-7|TRBV6-2/TRBV6-3|.
TGTGCCAGCAGTTACAACGGATACGAGCAGTACTTC
CASSYNGYEQYF
>.|TRBJ2-1|TRBV29-1|TRBD1
TGCAACGTCTGGACAGGGGGACACAATGAGCAGTTCTTC
CNVWTGGHNEQFF
>many|TRBJ2-2|TRBV4-2|TRBD2
TGTGCCAGCAGCCAATCAGCGGGGGGGCTGAACACCGGGGAGCTGTTTTTT
CASSQSAGGLNTGELFF
>medium-sized|TRBJ2-7|TRBV11-2|.
TGTGCCAGCAGCTTAGTTCAAACTACCTACGAGCAGTACTTC
CASSLVQTTYEQYF
>.|TRBJ2-3|TRBV11-2|.
TGTGCCGGCAGCCTCAATGCAGATACGCTGTATTTT
CAGSLNADTLYF
>.|TRBJ2-3|TRBV11-1|TRBD1
TGTACCAGCAGCAATCGCCTGGGACAGCTAAGCACAGATACGCAGTGTTTT
CTSSNRLGQLSTDTQCF
>many|TRBJ1-4|TRBV6-5|TRBD1
TGTGCCAGCAGTTACGAGACAGGGGGAGAAAAACTGTTTTTT
CASSYETGGEKLFF
>many|TRBJ2-7|TRBV6-5|.
TGTGCCAGCAGTTCGAACACAGGTTCCTACGAGCAGTACTTC
CASSSNTGSYEQYF
>.|TRBJ2-1|TRBV7-9|TRBD1
TGTGCCAGCAGCGGACAGGTTATCTATGAGCAGTTCTTC
CASSGQVIYEQFF
>.|TRBJ1-5|TRBV7-2|.
TGTGCCAGCAGCCCGAGTGGGCACCGCAATCAGCCCCAGCATTTT
CASSPSGHRNQPQHF
>many|TRBJ2-1|TRBV6-5|.
TGTGCCAGCAGCCCCTCAGCTCCTCCTACAATAAAGCAGTTCTTC
CASSPSAPPTIKQFF
>many|TRBJ2-7|TRBV4-1|TRBD2
TGCGCCAGCAGCCAGGCTCCAAGCGGGGGGGCCGGGTACGAGCAGTACTTC
CASSQAPSGGAGYEQYF
>.|TRBJ2-3|TRBV11-2|TRBD2
TGTGCCAGCAGCTTAGTCAGTAGCGGGGGGATGAGCACAGATACGCAGTATTTT
CASSLVSSGGMSTDTQYF
>.|TRBJ2-5|TRBV2|TRBD2
TGTGTCAGCAGTGAAAACTCGGGGGGTAGCGTTCAAGAGACCCAGTACTTC
CVSSENSGGSVQETQYF
>.|TRBJ1-2|TRBV7-9|.
TGTGCCAGCAGCTTCTGGCAGGGAGACTATGGCTACACCTTC
CASSFWQGDYGYTF
>.|TRBJ1-5|TRBV19|TRBD1
TGTGCCAGTAGTCCCCGGGACAGGGGGCGCGTAGGTCAGCCCCAGCATTTT
CASSPRDRGRVGQPQHF
>.|TRBJ2-3|TRBV24-1|TRBD1
TGTGCCACCAGTGATTTGGGACAGGGCATCGCAGATACGCAGTATTTT
CATSDLGQGIADTQYF
>.|TRBJ2-1|TRBV11-2|TRBD2
TGTGCCAGCAGCTTTGCTAGCGGGCTATACAATGAGCAGTTCTTC
CASSFASGLYNEQFF
>.|TRBJ2-7|TRBV12-3/TRBV12-4|.
TGTACCAGCAGCGGGCAGGGCGGGTACGAGCAGTACTTC
CTSSGQGGYEQYF
>.|TRBJ2-2|TRBV30|TRBD2
TGTGCCTGTAGTGTACGAGTAGCGGGGGCCGGCTGGGAGCTGTTTTTT
CACSVRVAGAGWELFF
>.|TRBJ2-6|TRBV10-3|.
TGTGCCATCAGTCGGTCCGGTAGGGCCAACGTCCTGACTTTC
CAISRSGRANVLTF
>.|TRBJ1-2|TRBV12-3/TRBV12-4|.
TGTGCCACCAGATCCGGGTCAGGGGTCTATGGCTACACCTTC
CATRSGSGVYGYTF
>.|TRBJ2-1|TRBV28|.
TGTGCCAGCAGCCCGTACAGGGCTAGCTCCTACAATGAGCAGTCCTTC
CASSPYRASSYNEQSF
>many|TRBJ2-3|TRBV29-1|.
TGCAGCGCCCAGCAGCATCAATACACAGATACGCAGTATTTT
CSAQQHQYTDTQYF
>.|TRBJ1-5|TRBV7-8|.
TGTGCCAGCAGTTTAGCCACAGGCAACAATCAGCCCCTGCATTTT
CASSLATGNNQPLHF
>once|TRBJ1-5|TRBV20-1|.
TGCAGTGCTTACATCGGGGGCACAGATACGCAGCATTTT
CSAYIGGTDTQHF
>many|TRBJ1-2|TRBV28|.
TGTGCCAGCAGTTTATTCCTAGGGCAGGGTCAACGCTACACCTTC
CASSLFLGQGQRYTF
>many|TRBJ1-1|TRBV5-1|.
TGCGCCAGCAGTTTGACTGATTCTGAAGCTTTCTTT
CASSLTDSEAFF
>.|TRBJ2-3|TRBV11-2|.
TGTGTTAGCAGCCAGAACCGAGATACGCAGTATTTT
CVSSQNRDTQYF
>many|TRBJ1-2|TRBV28|.
TGTGCCAGCATACCCCAGGTACAGGGCAACTATGGCTACACCTTC
CASIPQVQGNYGYTF
>.|TRBJ1-6|TRBV10-3|TRBD1
TGTGCCATCAGTGAGTCGCAGGGGGAGAGCAATTCACCTCTCCACTTT
CAISESQGESNSPLHF